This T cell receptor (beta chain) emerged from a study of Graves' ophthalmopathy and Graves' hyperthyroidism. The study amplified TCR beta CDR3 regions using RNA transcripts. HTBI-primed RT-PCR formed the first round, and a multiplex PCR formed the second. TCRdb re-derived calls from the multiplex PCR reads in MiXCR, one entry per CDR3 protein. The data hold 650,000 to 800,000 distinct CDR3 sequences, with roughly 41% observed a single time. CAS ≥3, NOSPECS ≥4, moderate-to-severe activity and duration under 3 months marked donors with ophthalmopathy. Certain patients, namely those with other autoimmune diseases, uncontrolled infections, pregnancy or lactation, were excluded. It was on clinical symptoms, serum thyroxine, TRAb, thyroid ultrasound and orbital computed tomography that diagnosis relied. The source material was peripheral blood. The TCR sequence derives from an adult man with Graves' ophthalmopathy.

The CDR3 region has the DNA TGTGCCAGCAGGGAAGGGCAGGGCATCTTGTACGAGCAGTACTTC. As protein: CASREGQGILYEQYF. The rearrangement links TRBV19 to TRBJ2-7; weak D call: TRBD1 (5 bases). Germline CDR1 and CDR2: LNHDA and SQIVND (reference sequence). The V gene lost 9 bases and the J gene lost 4 bases, with 22 bases spanning the gap. There are 15 residues in the CDR3.